The 9 T cell receptor beta chains reported below all come from one sample, sequenced in a study of blood T cells in healthy people across ages. A second roughly 7 to 12 cycle PCR used barcoded and J-beta primers. TCRdb analysed the 5' RACE reads with MiXCR anew, one entry per CDR3 protein. The table shows about 1.8 million distinct CDR3 sequences, with approximately 50% occurring only once. The sample consisted of blood. The receptors come from a woman in her thirties or forties in good health.

The CDR3 bases are TGTGCCAGCAGTTTAGGGGGACAGGGACAATATGGCTACACCTTC. Translating gives CASSLGGQGQYGYTF. The chain uses TRBV12-3 or TRBV12-4 and TRBJ1-2; 9 nucleotides match TRBD1. V gave up 1 base and J gave up 5 bases; unmatched junction bases: 5. The CDR3 runs to 15 residues.

Comment on this clonotype: The junction does not match germline at one end; this may be a read error. The J gene is TRBJ2-1, the V gene TRBV4-3; D remains ambiguous. Germline-derived CDR1 and CDR2 are LGHNA and YSLEER. The CDR3 sequence is 14 residues long. DNA for the CDR3: TGCGCCAGCAACCAAGACGAAGTTTTAGGGGAGCAGTTCTTC. Encoded protein: CASNQDEVLGEQFF.

This clonotype has only one observation. The junction does not match germline at one end; this may be a read error. The chain joins TRBV3-1 to TRBJ2-1; D gene ambiguous. Looked up from germline, CDR1 is LGHDT and CDR2 is YNNKEL (reference sequence). The CDR3 has 15 residues. The CDR3 spells CVSSPILNPANEQFF. In DNA, the CDR3 is TGTGTCAGCAGCCCCATACTTAACCCGGCGAATGAGCAGTTCTTC.

CDR3 in DNA: TGTGCCAGCATCGAAGCCGGGACAGGGCCCTATGGCTACACCTTC. Protein: CASIEAGTGPYGYTF. The chain links TRBV7-2 to TRBJ1-2; 9 nucleotides match TRBD1. Looked up from germline, CDR1 is SGHTA and CDR2 is FQGNSA. The V segment lost 7 bases and the J segment 4 bases; nucleotides outside the gene matches: 10. CDR3 length: 15 residues.

The chain joins TRBV9 to TRBJ1-2, with 9 bases that match TRBD1. CDR1 and CDR2 from the germline V gene are SGDLS and YYNGEE. Trimming took 3 bases from V and 4 from J; bases not matched to a gene: 7. This CDR3 spans 15 amino acids. CDR3 residues: CASSATTGGLYGYTF. The CDR3 DNA is TGTGCCAGCAGCGCTACTACAGGGGGCCTCTATGGCTACACCTTC.

This clonotype was recorded a few times. The rearrangement links TRBV12-3 or TRBV12-4 to TRBJ1-5, with a weak D call TRBD1 (6 bases). Trimming left V 10 bases short and J 0 bases short, with 13 bases between. The CDR3 totals 14 residues. CDR3 sequence reads: CATRTVNSNQPQHF. The CDR3 DNA sequence: TGTGCCACCCGGACAGTCAATAGCAATCAGCCCCAGCATTTT.

This clonotype was recorded once. One junction end disagrees with the germline gene, perhaps due to a read error. This rearrangement joins TRBV28 to TRBJ2-3; D remains ambiguous. The CDR3 totals 12 residues. CDR1 and CDR2 from the germline V gene are MDHEN and SYDVKM. CDR3 bases: TGTGCCGGCAGTTCCAGAACAGATACGCAGTATTTT. Its protein product is CAGSSRTDTQYF. The full variable domain, in which reference TRBV28 and TRBJ2-3 provide the parts outside the CDR3, is DVKVTQSSRYLVKRTGEKVFLECVQDMDHENMFWYRQDPGLGLRLIYFSYDVKMKEKGDIPEGYSVSREKKERFSLILESASTNQTSMYLCAGSSRTDTQYFGPGTRLTVL.

V is TRBV3-1 and J is TRBJ2-3; D assignment may be TRBD1 or TRBD2 (5 bases each). The CDR3 is 14 amino acids. V lost 10 bases, J lost 4 bases, and 18 bases lay in between. From germline, CDR1 is LGHDT and CDR2 YNNKEL (reference sequence). CDR3 bases: TGTGCCACCACACGCCGTGGGGGTTCAGATACGCAGTATTTT. Translation gives CATTRRGGSDTQYF.

The chain links TRBV7-2 to TRBJ2-5; 9 bases are a match to TRBD1. Trimming at V came to 5 bases and at J to 3 bases, leaving 7 bases not matched to a gene. CDR3 length equals 15 residues. Looked up from germline, CDR1 is SGHTA and CDR2 is FQGNSA. The CDR3 DNA reads TGTGCCAGCAGCAGGGGGACAGGGATAGAAGAGACCCAGTACTTC. Translated: CASSRGTGIEETQYF.